One sample yielded the 18 T cell receptor beta chains listed below, sequenced in a study of response to subunit inactivated influenza vaccine. Each CDR3 protein is one row after TCRdb ran MiXCR on the RT-PCR reads. The sample lists approximately 700,000 distinct CDR3 sequences, 15% to 19% seen once, with about 9.9% in the top ten. Sequences were derived from PBMCs from blood, sampled 11 to 12 days after vaccination. The receptors were gathered from a man aged 50 or older who received an inactivated influenza vaccine.

This clonotype was counted only a few times. The chain links TRBV20-1 to TRBJ2-1; D remains ambiguous. Germline-derived CDR1 and CDR2 are DFQATT and SNEGSKA (reference sequence). V was trimmed by 1 base and J by 3 bases, leaving 7 bases between them. The CDR3 is 13 residues long. CDR3 in amino acids: CSARGILYNEQFF. The DNA for the CDR3 is TGCAGTGCTAGAGGAATCCTCTACAATGAGCAGTTCTTC.

This sequence joins TRBV7-8 and TRBJ2-5, with D hard to call. Germline V gene sequence: CDR1 SGHVS, CDR2 FQNEAQ. This CDR3 region has 14 residues. The V end lost 5 bases, the J end lost 1 base, and 11 bases lay between the germline ends. The CDR3 nucleotides read TGTGCCAGCAGCCAAGAGATGACCCAAGAGACCCAGTACTTC. Translation: CASSQEMTQETQYF.

This chain joins TRBV27 and TRBJ2-3; 11 bases are a match to TRBD2. The CDR3 runs 16 residues. With V trimmed by 6 bases and J by 4 bases, 9 bases remained unmatched. Germline values: CDR1 MNHEY, CDR2 SMNVEV (reference sequence). The CDR3 protein is CASSIGTSGWSDTQYF. In DNA, the CDR3 is TGTGCCAGCAGCATAGGGACTAGCGGTTGGTCAGATACGCAGTATTTT.

This clonotype was seen a few times. The chain is built from TRBV5-1 and TRBJ2-6; D gene uncertain. This CDR3 contains 17 residues. Germline values: CDR1 SGHRS, CDR2 YFSETQ. The ends were cut back, 0 bases at V and 4 bases at J, with 14 bases in the middle. CDR3 sequence: CASSLVGIPAGANVLTF. As DNA, the CDR3 is TGCGCCAGCAGCTTGGTAGGAATCCCCGCCGGGGCCAACGTCCTGACTTTC.

This clonotype was found a few times. The CDR3 nucleotides read TGTGCCATCAGTGATAGGGATGAAAAACTGTTTTTT. This gives the protein CAISDRDEKLFF. The chain recombines TRBV10-3 with TRBJ1-4; D not resolved. From germline, CDR1 is ENHRY and CDR2 SYGVKD. The V gene lost 3 bases and the J gene lost 6 bases, with 5 bases spanning the gap. The CDR3 is 12 amino acids.

The chain is built from TRBV28 and TRBJ2-5; D is possibly TRBD1 or TRBD2 (5 bases each). This CDR3 is built from 13 residues. Germline CDR1 and CDR2: MDHEN and SYDVKM. V lost 7 bases, J lost 2 bases, and 11 bases lay in between. This CDR3 reads CASTPGPQETQYF. CDR3 bases: TGTGCCAGCACTCCGGGGCCACAAGAGACCCAGTACTTC.

This clonotype was picked up a small number of times. J is TRBJ1-4 and V is TRBV7-6, with no clear D. Germline assignment: CDR1 SGHVS and CDR2 FNYEAQ. The CDR3 contains 16 residues. Between the trimmed V and J ends, which lost 1 base and 0 bases, there was a span of 9 bases. This CDR3 reads CASSLGLGTTNEKLFF. In DNA form, the CDR3 reads TGTGCCAGCAGCTTAGGCCTCGGGACAACTAATGAAAAACTGTTTTTT.

V is TRBV5-6 and J is TRBJ1-5; 7 nucleotides match TRBD1. The CDR3 totals 16 residues. Germline V lookup: CDR1 SGHDT, CDR2 YYEEEE. After removal of 0 bases from V and 2 bases from J, the junction contained 5 bases not matched to a gene. The CDR3 is CASSLATGTGNQPQHF. For the CDR3, the DNA is TGTGCCAGCAGCTTGGCAACCGGGACAGGCAATCAGCCCCAGCATTTT.

The chain recombines TRBV20-1 with TRBJ2-1; unclear D gene. Germline CDR1 is DFQATT and CDR2 is SNEGSKA (reference sequence). The ends were cut back, 5 bases at V and 10 bases at J, with 9 bases in the middle. The CDR3 has 10 residues. The CDR3 nucleotides are TGCAGTGCTGAGTTTCCGGAGCAGTTCTTC. Encoded protein: CSAEFPEQFF.

On this clonotype itself: Since a much larger clone is just one base distant, this may be a read error. The chain links TRBV14 to TRBJ2-3; a possible D gene is TRBD1 (5 bases). V lost 1 base, J lost 5 bases, and 7 bases lay in between. The V gene's germline CDR1 is SGHDN and CDR2 FVKESK. This CDR3 spans 13 amino acids. CDR3 DNA: TGTGCCAGCAGCCAAGGGGGCGTAGATACGCAGTATTTT. Its protein is CASSQGGVDTQYF.

The chain employs TRBV6-5 and TRBJ1-2; D is unclear. The V end lost 2 bases, the J end lost 1 base, and 8 bases lay between the germline ends. Germline V gene data show CDR1 as MNHEY and CDR2 as SVGAGI. This CDR3 is built from 14 residues. CDR3 DNA: TGTGCCAGCAGTTACGACCAAAATAACTATGGCTACACCTTC. This codes for CASSYDQNNYGYTF.

The chain links TRBV6-2 or TRBV6-3 to TRBJ2-7; D perhaps matches TRBD2 (6 bases). Germline V CDR1 and CDR2: MNHEY, SVGEGT. The CDR3 runs 12 residues. V lost 8 bases to trimming and J lost 7 bases, with 15 bases between them. CDR3 bases: TGTGCCAGCGCTCGGACGGCGGGAGAGCAGTACTTC. Protein: CASARTAGEQYF.

The rearrangement uses TRBV18 and TRBJ2-3; TRBD2 might be the D (5 bases). The V gene lost 8 bases and the J gene lost 0 bases, with 12 bases spanning the gap. The CDR3 length is 14 residues. Germline CDR1 KGHSH, CDR2 LQKENI. The CDR3 nucleotides are TGTGCCAGCGGCTCGACGGGGAGCACAGATACGCAGTATTTT. It encodes CASGSTGSTDTQYF.

This chain joins TRBV12-3 or TRBV12-4 and TRBJ2-7, with D unresolved. V lost 2 bases to trimming and J lost 1 base, with 9 bases between them. The CDR3 is 14 amino acids. CDR3 sequence: CASSLIGQSYEQYF. CDR3 nucleotide sequence: TGTGCCAGCAGTTTAATTGGTCAGTCCTACGAGCAGTACTTC.

This clonotype was counted between two and nine times. The CDR3 is CASSQVTDRDRVPLHF. In nucleotides, the CDR3 is TGCGCCAGCAGCCAAGTGACGGATCGGGACAGAGTACCCCTCCACTTT. The genes are TRBV4-3 and TRBJ1-6, with 7 positions matching TRBD1. The CDR3 length is 16 residues. J gave up 12 bases and V 1 base, and 12 bases lay outside the gene matches. CDR1 is LGHNA, CDR2 YSLEER, per germline.

There are a few counts of this clonotype. The V gene is TRBV29-1, the J gene TRBJ2-7, with 8 positions matching TRBD1. Germline CDR1 and CDR2: SQVTM and ANQGSEA. The CDR3 spans 12 residues. The junction had 4 bases not matched to a gene; V was cut back by 7 bases and J by 2 bases. The CDR3 is CSAQGATYEQYF. CDR3 nucleotides: TGCAGCGCTCAGGGGGCCACCTACGAGCAGTACTTC.

This clonotype was seen more than once but under ten times. The rearrangement joins TRBV7-2 to TRBJ1-4; D is perhaps TRBD1 (5 bases). CDR1 and CDR2 from the germline V gene are SGHTA and FQGNSA. Trimming removed 5 bases at V and 8 bases at J, with 24 bases between. The CDR3 has 17 amino acids. This chain's CDR3 is CASSPQTPGGRGEKLFF. CDR3 nucleotides: TGTGCCAGCAGCCCCCAAACCCCCGGGGGACGCGGGGAAAAACTGTTTTTT. The variable domain in full, with the rest retrieved from reference TRBV7-2 and TRBJ1-4, is GAGVSQSPSNKVTEKGKDVELRCDPISGHTALYWYRQSLGQGLEFLIYFQGNSAPDKSGLPSDRFSAERTGGSVSTLTIQRTQQEDSAVYLCASSPQTPGGRGEKLFFGSGTQLSVL.

This clonotype turned up a few times. This chain uses TRBV6-2 or TRBV6-3 with TRBJ1-5, with TRBD1 matching 12 bases. The germline V gene has CDR1 MNHEY and CDR2 SVGEGT. The CDR3 consists of 16 residues. Unmatched junction bases numbered 13, after V lost 10 bases and J lost 6 bases. In DNA form, the CDR3 reads TGTGCCACCCTCCAAGCTGGGACAGGGGGCTCTCAGCCCCAGCATTTT. This translates into CATLQAGTGGSQPQHF.